This T cell receptor beta chain was captured in a study of T cells in Graves' hyperthyroidism and ophthalmopathy. This clonotype was found many times. Amplified TCR beta CDR3 regions derived from RNA transcripts. Using the HTBI primer set, a first-round RT-PCR was run on the TCR CDR3. MiXCR, applied by TCRdb to the multiplex PCR reads, yields one record per CDR3 protein. The sample contains hundreds of thousands of distinct CDR3 sequences, roughly 14% of which appear only once. V was clipped by 1 base and J by 7 bases, with 10 bases between them. Germline lookup yields CDR1 SGHTA and CDR2 FQGNSA. This CDR3 spans 13 amino acids.

V and J are TRBV7-2 and TRBJ2-5; no firm D call. This receptor was taken from a woman in her 40s with Graves' ophthalmopathy. Sequencing was performed on blood. The CDR3 coding sequence is TGTGCCAGCAGCTTAGTGGTGGAAGGGACCCAGTACTTC. Protein sequence: CASSLVVEGTQYF.